Listed here are 21 T cell receptor beta chains from one sample, sequenced in a study of T-cell memory formation after mild COVID-19. TCRdb reanalysed the 5' RACE reads using MiXCR and keeps one entry per CDR3 protein. This table has some 250,000 distinct CDR3 sequences, roughly 18% appearing once. Sequences were obtained from PBMCs or a T cell subset sorted from them (not recorded which). These TCRs come from a man aged 18 to 30 who had mild COVID-19 (a few samples of this study predate the infection). Cell type and time point are not known.

The J gene is TRBJ1-4, the V gene TRBV11-1; D is uncertain. V lost 3 bases and J lost 8, with 13 bases in between. From germline, CDR1 is SGHAT and CDR2 FQDESV (reference sequence). This CDR3 is built from 14 residues. The CDR3 DNA sequence: TGTGCCAGCAGCTTTCGCGGGTTCCCGGAAAAACTGTTTTTT. This gives the protein CASSFRGFPEKLFF.

The chain recombines TRBV10-3 with TRBJ2-5; unclear D gene. The CDR3 sequence is 12 residues long. Per the germline V gene, CDR1 is ENHRY and CDR2 is SYGVKD. Trimming removed 6 bases at V and 3 bases at J, with 8 bases between. CDR3 in amino acids: CAIRGSEETQYF. In nucleotides, the CDR3 is TGTGCCATCAGGGGCAGCGAAGAGACCCAGTACTTC.

This clonotype was seen a few times. The genes are TRBV29-1 and TRBJ2-5; a possible D gene is TRBD2 (6 bases). Germline assignment: CDR1 SQVTM and CDR2 ANQGSEA. Trimming shortened V by 3 bases and J by 1 base, and 9 bases separated the two germline ends. The CDR3 contains 13 residues. The CDR3 is CSVEGGSQETQYF. The CDR3 region has the DNA TGCAGCGTTGAGGGGGGTTCCCAAGAGACCCAGTACTTC. Full variable domain (rest looked up from reference TRBV29-1 and TRBJ2-5): SAVISQKPSRDICQRGTSLTIQCQVDSQVTMMFWYRQQPGQSLTLIATANQGSEATYESGFVIDKFPISRPNLTFSTLTVSNMSPEDSSIYLCSVEGGSQETQYFGPGTRLLVL.

V usage is TRBV14 and J usage is TRBJ1-2; no definite D call. The CDR3 is made up of 14 amino acids. CDR1 is SGHDN and CDR2 is FVKESK in the germline V gene. With 1 base removed from V and 8 bases from J, the gap between germline ends came to 14 bases. The chain's CDR3 is CASSQVRDRRGYTF. In DNA form, the CDR3 reads TGTGCCAGCAGCCAAGTTAGGGATAGGAGAGGCTACACCTTC. Filled out from reference TRBV14 and TRBJ1-2, the complete variable domain reads EAGVTQFPSHSVIEKGQTVTLRCDPISGHDNLYWYRRVMGKEIKFLLHFVKESKQDESGMPNNRFLAERTGGTYSTLKVQPAELEDSGVYFCASSQVRDRRGYTFGSGTRLTVV.

The rearrangement joins TRBV5-4 to TRBJ2-1, with 8 nucleotides matching TRBD2. After removal of 0 bases from V and 2 bases from J, the junction contained 7 bases not matched to a gene. Germline CDR1 SGHNT, CDR2 YYREEE (reference sequence). CDR3 length: 17 amino acids. The CDR3 spells CASSLGIAGGPYNEQFF. DNA for the CDR3: TGTGCCAGCAGCTTGGGGATTGCGGGGGGCCCCTACAATGAGCAGTTCTTC.

The table lists this clonotype with a few counts. The chain joins TRBV5-1 to TRBJ2-3, with D unresolved. Germline V gene data show CDR1 as SGHRS and CDR2 as YFSETQ. This CDR3 is built from 14 residues. V shed 0 bases and J shed 2 bases, with 7 bases lying between them. The CDR3 bases are TGCGCCAGCAGCTTGGCAGGATACACAGATACGCAGTATTTT. Its translation is CASSLAGYTDTQYF. The variable domain in full, with the rest retrieved from reference TRBV5-1 and TRBJ2-3, is KAGVTQTPRYLIKTRGQQVTLSCSPISGHRSVSWYQQTPGQGLQFLFEYFSETQRNKGNFPGRFSGRQFSNSRSEMNVSTLELGDSALYLCASSLAGYTDTQYFGPGTRLTVL.

V and J are TRBV7-3 and TRBJ1-4; D is undetermined. V dropped 5 bases and J dropped 8 bases, with 12 bases sitting between them. CDR1 and CDR2 from the germline V gene are SGHTA and FQGTGA. CDR3 length equals 13 residues. Here the CDR3 DNA reads TGTGCCAGCAGCCCAAGCGCAGGAGAAAAACTGTTTTTT. This sequence encodes CASSPSAGEKLFF.

This clonotype was found a few times. V usage is TRBV12-3 or TRBV12-4 and J usage is TRBJ2-7; 7 bases align to TRBD2. The CDR3 loop spans 15 amino acids. J lost 1 base, V lost 7 bases, and 10 bases had no gene match. DNA for the CDR3: TGTGCCAGCAATTATGGGGGGGTCCAATCCTACGAGCAGTACTTC. This translates into CASNYGGVQSYEQYF.

This clonotype came up many times. A junction end diverges from the germline sequence, so it may reflect a read error. V usage is TRBV5-1 and J usage is TRBJ2-3; D may be TRBD1 (6 bases). CDR3 length: 14 residues. The germline V gene encodes CDR1 SGHRS and CDR2 YFSETQ. The CDR3 nucleotides are TGTGCCAGCAGCTTAGGACAGAGCACAGATACGCAGTATTTT. Amino acid sequence: CASSLGQSTDTQYF.

V and J are TRBV7-9 and TRBJ2-3; possibly TRBD1 for D (5 bases). Trimming left V 8 bases short and J 0 bases short, with 15 bases between. This CDR3 has 15 amino acids. Germline CDR1 and CDR2: SEHNR and FQNEAQ (reference sequence). The CDR3 nucleotides read TGTGCCAGCGTACCAGGGATATCTAGCACAGATACGCAGTATTTT. Protein sequence: CASVPGISSTDTQYF.

The V gene is TRBV11-3, the J gene TRBJ2-3; D gene uncertain. Trimming took 3 bases from V and 6 from J, leaving 7 bases between them. Looked up from germline, CDR1 is SGHNT and CDR2 is YENEEA. The CDR3 loop spans 12 amino acids. Here the CDR3 reads CASSFGWDTQYF. As DNA, the CDR3 is TGTGCCAGCAGCTTCGGGTGGGATACGCAGTATTTT.

V and J are TRBV4-3 and TRBJ1-1, with 8 nucleotides matching TRBD1. This CDR3 has 15 amino acids. V was pared by 2 bases and J by 5 bases, with 7 bases of the junction left unmatched. Germline V gives CDR1 LGHNA, CDR2 YSLEER. The CDR3, as DNA: TGCGCCAGCAGCCAAACCGACAGGGGTTGGACTGAAGCTTTCTTT. Its translation is CASSQTDRGWTEAFF.

In this sample, this clonotype turned up a few times. The chain uses TRBV7-9 and TRBJ1-6; 11 bases are a match to TRBD1. Unmatched junction bases numbered 3, after V lost 5 bases and J lost 3 bases. The CDR3 covers 16 residues. The germline V gene has CDR1 SEHNR and CDR2 FQNEAQ (reference sequence). This CDR3 reads CASSGDRGFYNSPLHF. The CDR3 region has the DNA TGTGCCAGCAGCGGGGACAGGGGGTTCTATAATTCACCCCTCCACTTT.

This clonotype was picked up a small number of times. This chain links TRBV24-1 with TRBJ1-5, with TRBD1 matching 8 bases. The germline V gene encodes CDR1 KGHDR and CDR2 SFDVKD. This CDR3 has 14 residues. V was pared by 7 bases and J by 5 bases, with 6 bases of the junction left unmatched. The CDR3 sequence: CATSDRGADQPQHF. CDR3 bases: TGTGCCACCAGCGACAGGGGTGCGGATCAGCCCCAGCATTTT.

This clonotype was counted only a few times. This sequence joins TRBV6-5 and TRBJ2-3; 9 bases line up with TRBD2. The germline V gene has CDR1 MNHEY and CDR2 SVGAGI. The junction had 13 bases not matched to a gene; V was cut back by 10 bases and J by 5 bases. The CDR3 has 15 amino acids. The CDR3 reads CATRRAGGPRDTQYF. Here the CDR3 DNA reads TGTGCCACCCGCCGCGCGGGGGGGCCCCGAGATACGCAGTATTTT.

This chain connects TRBV12-3 or TRBV12-4 to TRBJ1-5; D uncertain. V was clipped by 6 bases and J by 1 base, with 10 bases between them. This CDR3 is 14 amino acids long. CDR3 nucleotides: TGTGCCAGCAGAGCTGGACGGAGCAATCAGCCCCAGCATTTT. It codes for CASRAGRSNQPQHF.

This clonotype was counted only a few times. The genes are TRBV5-5 and TRBJ2-5; perhaps TRBD2 as D (5 bases). The V end lost 1 base, the J end lost 4 bases, and 8 bases lay between the germline ends. This CDR3 region has 13 residues. CDR1 SGHKS and CDR2 YYEKEE come from the germline V gene (reference sequence). CDR3 DNA: TGTGCCAGCAGCTTGCCCGGGATAGAGACCCAGTACTTC. It specifies CASSLPGIETQYF.

V and J are TRBV5-4 and TRBJ2-7; tentatively, D is TRBD1 (6 bases). Germline CDR1 and CDR2: SGHNT and YYREEE (reference sequence). This CDR3 is 16 amino acids long. V shed 1 base and J shed 7 bases, with 21 bases lying between them. DNA for the CDR3: TGTGCCAGCAGCTTGATGGGGGCACACCCTCCCTCGGAGCAGTACGTC. As protein: CASSLMGAHPPSEQYV.

This clonotype was seen more than once but under ten times. The gene calls are TRBV7-9 and TRBJ2-7; a weak D match, TRBD2 (5 bases). Trimming stripped 5 bases from V and 7 bases from J, with 21 bases between. Germline V gene lookup returns CDR1 SEHNR and CDR2 FQNEAQ (reference sequence). This CDR3 is built from 15 residues. CDR3 nucleotide sequence: TGTGCCAGCAGCCCAGCGAGTGGGCGGCGAGGGGAGCAGTACTTC. Encoded protein: CASSPASGRRGEQYF.

This clonotype occurred a few times. The V call is TRBV2, the J call TRBJ2-7; 7 bases fit TRBD1. CDR1 SNHLY and CDR2 FYNNEI come from the germline V gene. V shed 4 bases, J shed 2 bases, and the junction held 5 bases outside the gene matches. The CDR3 extends over 14 amino acids. The CDR3 region has the DNA TGTGCCAGCAGTGCGAGACAGGGTGCCTACGAGCAGTACGTC. This translates into CASSARQGAYEQYV.

This chain links TRBV5-1 with TRBJ2-5, with D possibly called TRBD1 or TRBD2 (5 bases each). This CDR3 region has 15 residues. CDR1 and CDR2 (germline): SGHRS, YFSETQ. V was cut by 4 bases and J by 5 bases, with 18 bases left in between. The DNA for the CDR3 is TGCGCCAGCAGCGTACCCGGGACCTCGGGGGAGACCCAGTACTTC. Translated, it gives CASSVPGTSGETQYF.